Listed below are T cell receptor beta chains from one sample, sequenced in a study of T cells after yellow fever vaccination. One entry per CDR3 protein, called by TCRdb with MiXCR from the 5' RACE reads. The sample lists some 400,000 distinct CDR3 sequences, about 17% occurring once. The sample consisted of PBMCs, taken before the yellow fever booster vaccination. Source of these receptors: a man between 18 and 29 years old who received the YFV17D yellow fever vaccine. The CDR3 runs from the conserved cysteine through the conserved F or W. A D gene is named only where the DNA matches it firmly. Only some rows state a clone size, as once, few, many or a class for expanded clones.

.,TRBJ2-2,.,TRBV20-1,CSVHNGVRTGELFF,TGCAGTGTCCACAACGGGGTTAGGACCGGGGAGCTGTTTTTT
TRBD1,TRBJ1-2,.,TRBV12-3/TRBV12-4,CASSTGTGVLTYTF,TGTGCCAGCAGCACCGGGACAGGCGTACTAACCTACACCTTC
.,TRBJ2-7,few,TRBV18,CASSPRAYEQYF,TGTGCCAGCTCACCAAGAGCGTACGAGCAGTACTTC
.,TRBJ2-2,once,TRBV9,CASSAQMPSNTGELFF,TGTGCCAGCAGCGCACAGATGCCCTCGAACACCGGGGAGCTGTTTTTT
TRBD1,TRBJ1-3,.,TRBV11-2,CASSHTTIGTGAAGNTIYF,TGTGCCAGCAGCCACACTACAATTGGAACAGGGGCAGCTGGAAACACCATATATTTT
.,TRBJ1-2,few,TRBV12-3/TRBV12-4,CASRFGYGYTF,TGTGCCAGCCGGTTTGGCTATGGCTACACCTTC
.,TRBJ1-2,.,TRBV7-2,CASSQGENIRYGYTF,TGTGCCAGCAGCCAGGGAGAAAACATCCGGTATGGCTACACCTTC
TRBD2,TRBJ2-1,few,TRBV20-1,CSARTSGGILF,TGCAGTGCTCGTACTAGCGGGGGGATACTCTTC
.,TRBJ1-1,few,TRBV9,CASSVGIRGLGTEAFF,TGTGCCAGCAGCGTGGGCATACGGGGGCTCGGCACTGAAGCTTTCTTT
.,TRBJ2-5,.,TRBV20-1,CSADLVGEIQETQYF,TGCAGTGCCGACCTGGTGGGGGAGATCCAAGAGACCCAGTACTTC
TRBD2,TRBJ2-7,few,TRBV12-3/TRBV12-4,CASRGTSGGYEQYF,TGTGCCAGCAGGGGGACTAGCGGGGGCTACGAGCAGTACTTC
TRBD1,TRBJ2-3,.,TRBV4-2,CASSLTPPRTGGTDTQYF,TGTGCCAGCAGCCTCACCCCCCCCAGGACAGGGGGCACAGATACGCAGTATTTT
TRBD1,TRBJ2-2,.,TRBV5-6,CASSLAGTGVNGELFF,TGTGCCAGCAGCCTAGCCGGGACAGGGGTCAACGGGGAGCTGTTTTTT
TRBD1,TRBJ2-5,few,TRBV24-1,CATSDLGGDRGRETQYF,TGTGCCACCAGTGATTTGGGGGGCGACAGGGGACGAGAGACCCAGTACTTC
.,TRBJ2-1,.,TRBV27,CASSLLGGGEQFF,TGTGCCAGCAGTCTCCTTGGGGGAGGTGAGCAGTTCTTC
.,TRBJ1-2,.,TRBV12-5,CASGLVLEGRPNYGYTF,TGTGCTAGTGGTTTGGTACTCGAGGGCAGACCTAACTATGGCTACACCTTC
.,TRBJ2-5,many,TRBV7-3,CASSTQGGLAATQYF,TGTGCCAGCAGCACGCAAGGGGGATTAGCGGCGACCCAGTACTTC
.,TRBJ2-1,many,TRBV29-1,CSVEGSAWEQFF,TGCAGCGTTGAGGGTTCAGCGTGGGAGCAGTTCTTC
.,TRBJ1-1,few,TRBV5-1,CASSVESRRMNTEAFF,TGCGCCAGCAGCGTGGAGAGTCGGCGAATGAACACTGAAGCTTTCTTT
.,TRBJ2-2,many,TRBV7-6,CASSLGQGRNTGELFF,TGTGCCAGCAGCTTAGGGCAGGGTAGGAACACCGGGGAGCTGTTTTTT
TRBD1,TRBJ2-1,.,TRBV10-3,CAISPGTGTYNEQFF,TGTGCCATCAGTCCCGGGACAGGGACCTACAATGAGCAGTTCTTC
.,TRBJ2-4,.,TRBV6-2/TRBV6-3,CASRAPSKNIQYF,TGTGCCAGCAGGGCGCCCTCCAAAAACATTCAGTACTTC
TRBD2,TRBJ2-7,few,TRBV20-1,CSASWTSGGTSYEQYF,TGCAGTGCTTCCTGGACTAGCGGGGGAACTTCCTACGAGCAGTACTTC
.,TRBJ1-1,.,TRBV11-2,CASSSLWTGPNTEAFF,TGTGCCAGCAGCTCTCTTTGGACGGGACCGAACACTGAAGCTTTCTTT
.,TRBJ2-1,few,TRBV12-3/TRBV12-4,CASGLTVGDEQFF,TGTGCCAGCGGACTTACCGTAGGGGATGAGCAGTTCTTC
TRBD1,TRBJ2-7,few,TRBV25-1,CASSELDRAEQYF,TGTGCCAGCAGTGAATTAGACAGGGCCGAGCAGTACTTC
.,TRBJ2-1,.,TRBV6-5,CASSYSWVGDSNEQFF,TGTGCCAGCAGTTACTCATGGGTAGGGGACTCCAATGAGCAGTTCTTC
.,TRBJ1-5,many,TRBV2,CASMTTGTSTQHF,TGTGCCAGCATGACCACAGGGACATCTACCCAGCATTTT